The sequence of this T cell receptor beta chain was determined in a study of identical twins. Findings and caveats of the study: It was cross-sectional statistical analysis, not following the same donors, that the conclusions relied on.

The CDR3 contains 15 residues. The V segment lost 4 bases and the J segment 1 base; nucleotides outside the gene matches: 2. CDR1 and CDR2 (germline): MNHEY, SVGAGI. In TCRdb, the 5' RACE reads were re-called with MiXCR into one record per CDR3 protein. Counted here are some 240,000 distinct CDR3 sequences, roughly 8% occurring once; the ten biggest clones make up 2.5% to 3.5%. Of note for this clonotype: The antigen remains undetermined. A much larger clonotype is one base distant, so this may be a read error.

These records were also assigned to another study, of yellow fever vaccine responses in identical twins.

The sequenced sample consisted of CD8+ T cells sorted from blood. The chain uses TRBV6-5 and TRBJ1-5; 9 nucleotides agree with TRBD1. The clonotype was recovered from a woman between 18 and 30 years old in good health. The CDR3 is CASSSDRGSNQPQHF. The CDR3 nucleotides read TGTGCCAGCAGTTCGGACAGGGGAAGCAATCAGCCCCAGCATTTT.